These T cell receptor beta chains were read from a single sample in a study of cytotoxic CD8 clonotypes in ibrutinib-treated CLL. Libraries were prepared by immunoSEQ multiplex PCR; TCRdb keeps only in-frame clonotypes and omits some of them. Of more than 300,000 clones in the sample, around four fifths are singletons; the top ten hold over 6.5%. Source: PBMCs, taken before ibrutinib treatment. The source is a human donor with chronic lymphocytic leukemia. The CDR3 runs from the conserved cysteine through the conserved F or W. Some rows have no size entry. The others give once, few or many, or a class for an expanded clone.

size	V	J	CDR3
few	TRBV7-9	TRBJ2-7	CASSNRTGLYEQYF
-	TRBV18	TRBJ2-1	CASSPKAGGPRYNEQFF
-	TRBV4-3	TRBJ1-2	CASSQAGTNYGYTF
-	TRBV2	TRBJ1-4	CASSGSRDEKLFF
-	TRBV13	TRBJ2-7	CASSLGSSTYEQYF
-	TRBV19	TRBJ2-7	CASSPLRGRGGYEQYF
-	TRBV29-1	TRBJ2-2	CSVERGQNTGELFF
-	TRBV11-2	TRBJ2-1	CASSSRSGQRYNEQFF
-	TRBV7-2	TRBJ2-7	CASSSPLLEQYF
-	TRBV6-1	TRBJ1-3	CASSGFSSSGNTIYF
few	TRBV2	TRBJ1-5	CASLGNSNQPQHF
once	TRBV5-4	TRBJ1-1	CASSPGRAAGDRYTEAFF
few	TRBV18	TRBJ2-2	CASSRVTNTGELFF
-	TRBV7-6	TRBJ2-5	CASSLIGRETQYF
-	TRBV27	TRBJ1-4	CASKTGGGKLFF
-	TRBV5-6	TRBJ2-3	CASSLWRETPDTQYF
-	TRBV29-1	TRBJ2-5	CSVGTGGQETQYF
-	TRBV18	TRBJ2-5	CASSPTKSPGLGETQYF
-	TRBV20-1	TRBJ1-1	CSVRQQGQAFF
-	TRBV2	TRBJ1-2	CASRTYGYTF
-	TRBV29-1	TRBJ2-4	CSAGDRGLAKNIQYF
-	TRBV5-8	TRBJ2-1	CASSLDSSGTYNEQFF